A selection of T cell receptor beta chains follows, all from one sample in a study of T cell repertoires in cytomegalovirus infection. One entry per CDR3 protein, called by TCRdb with MiXCR from the reads. The table shows approximately 150,000 distinct CDR3 sequences, with roughly 18% occurring only once. Sample: CD8+ T cells from PBMCs. All receptors derive from a human donor in good health (CMV status not recorded). Some clones in this sample may be carry-over from other donors' samples. The CDR3 runs from the conserved cysteine through the conserved F or W. The D gene is left open where the match is weak. Expanded clones get a size class; other rows say once, few or many, or leave the size out.

size,V,D,J,DNA,CDR3
-,TRBV5-6,TRBD1,TRBJ2-7,TGTGCCAGCAGCGGGGGGACAGGGAAAGAGCAGTACTTC,CASSGGTGKEQYF
-,TRBV12-3/TRBV12-4,-,TRBJ2-7,TGTGCCAGCAGACCCCTGACGGTAAGCAGCTCCTACGAGCAGTACTTC,CASRPLTVSSSYEQYF
-,TRBV7-8,-,TRBJ1-1,TGTGCCAGCAGCTTGAGGGGAGGAACCACTGAAGCTTTCTTT,CASSLRGGTTEAFF
-,TRBV7-2,-,TRBJ1-1,TGTGCCAGCAGCGACCTCTCCGGGAGTAACGCTTTCTTT,CASSDLSGSNAFF
-,TRBV7-9,-,TRBJ1-1,TGTGCCAGCAGCTTCATGGACACTGAAGCTTTCTTT,CASSFMDTEAFF
-,TRBV7-2,-,TRBJ2-1,TGTGCCAGCAGCAACCGGGACTGGGACTCACAGTTCTTC,CASSNRDWDSQFF
few,TRBV29-1,-,TRBJ1-3,TGCAGCGTTGAAGATCTGGGAAACACCATATATTTT,CSVEDLGNTIYF
few,TRBV7-6,TRBD2,TRBJ2-7,TGTGCCAGCAGCTCCGACTCAGGGATCGGGTTAGCGGGAGCGAGCTCCTACGAGCAGTACTTC,CASSSDSGIGLAGASSYEQYF
-,TRBV14,TRBD2,TRBJ2-3,TGTGCCAGCGGTCCCTATTCTAGCGGAGGCACAGATACGCAGTATTTT,CASGPYSSGGTDTQYF
few,TRBV27,-,TRBJ2-5,TGTGCCAGCAGTTTAGGGAGTCCGGAGACCCAGTACTTC,CASSLGSPETQYF
-,TRBV6-5,TRBD1,TRBJ1-4,TGTGCCAGCAGTCACAGGACAGGGGCAGGGGAAAAACTGTTTTTT,CASSHRTGAGEKLFF
many,TRBV6-4,TRBD1,TRBJ2-3,TGTGCCAGCAGTGAGACAGGGGGCGGCACAGATACGCAGTATTTT,CASSETGGGTDTQYF